The clone carrying this T cell receptor beta chain was seen only once. Its specificity is unknown. The CDR3 runs 14 residues. The V and J ends lost 3 bases and 4 bases respectively, with 10 bases between them. The germline gives CDR1 SNHLY, CDR2 FYNNEI. The data were taken from a study of cytomegalovirus exposure and HLA in healthy donors. Whole-study findings and limits: When analyzed later, the rates of TCR association showed variation by HLA locus, with DRB1 the most and HLA-C the fewest. Most TCR sequences were uncommon, yet certain public TCRs appeared in many donors.

The study ran its PCR with 60 Vbeta and 13 Jbeta primers. The protocol was immunoSEQ multiplex PCR, while the TCRdb copy is restricted to in-frame clones and leaves out a portion. Of roughly 200,000 clones listed, roughly 90% were seen once; the top ten hold more than 0.25%. The sequence was collected from a woman aged 30 to 39 in good health and CMV-seronegative. Sequencing used PBMCs. The rearrangement joins TRBV2 to TRBJ1-3; D call uncertain. In nucleotides, the CDR3 is TGTGCCAGCAGTGACCGCTCGGAGGGAAACACCATATATTTT. Protein sequence: CASSDRSEGNTIYF. The variable domain in full, with the rest retrieved from reference TRBV2 and TRBJ1-3, is EPEVTQTPSHQVTQMGQEVILRCVPISNHLYFYWYRQILGQKVEFLVSFYNNEISEKSEIFDDQFSVERPDGSNFTLKIRSTKLEDSAMYFCASSDRSEGNTIYFGEGSWLTVV.